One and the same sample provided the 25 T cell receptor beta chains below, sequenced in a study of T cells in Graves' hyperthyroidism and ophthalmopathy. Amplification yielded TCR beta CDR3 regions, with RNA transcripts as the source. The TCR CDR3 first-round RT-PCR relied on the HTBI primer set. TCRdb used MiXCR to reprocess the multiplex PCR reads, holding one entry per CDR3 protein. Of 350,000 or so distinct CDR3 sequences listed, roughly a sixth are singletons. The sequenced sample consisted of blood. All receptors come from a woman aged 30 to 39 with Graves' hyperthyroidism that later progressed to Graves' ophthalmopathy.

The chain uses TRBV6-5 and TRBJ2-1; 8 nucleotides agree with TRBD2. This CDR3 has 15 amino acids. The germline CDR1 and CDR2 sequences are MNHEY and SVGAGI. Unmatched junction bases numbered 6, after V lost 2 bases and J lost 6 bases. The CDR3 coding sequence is TGTGCCAGCAGTTACGACGGCGGGGGGTCCAATGAGCAGTTCTTC. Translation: CASSYDGGGSNEQFF.

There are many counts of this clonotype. The CDR3 DNA is TGCAGTGCCGGACCGACTAGGCAGAATGAGCAGTTCTTC. Its protein is CSAGPTRQNEQFF. The chain has TRBV20-1 and TRBJ2-1; D may be TRBD2 (6 bases). The ends were cut back, 6 bases at V and 7 bases at J, with 16 bases in the middle. Germline assignment: CDR1 DFQATT and CDR2 SNEGSKA (reference sequence). The CDR3 sequence is 13 residues long.

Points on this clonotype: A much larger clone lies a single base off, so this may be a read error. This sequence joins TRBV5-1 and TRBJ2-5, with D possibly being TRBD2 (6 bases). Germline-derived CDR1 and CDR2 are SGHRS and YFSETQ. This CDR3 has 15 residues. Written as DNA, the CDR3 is TGCGCCCGCAGCTTGGTTGGGACTCGAAGAGAGACCCAGTACTTC. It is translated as CARSLVGTRRETQYF.

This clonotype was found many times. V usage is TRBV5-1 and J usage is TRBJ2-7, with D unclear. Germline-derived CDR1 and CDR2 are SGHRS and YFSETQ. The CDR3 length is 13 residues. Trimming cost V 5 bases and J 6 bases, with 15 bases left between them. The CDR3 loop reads CASSLLGVGEQYF. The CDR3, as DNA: TGCGCCAGCAGTCTTCTCGGAGTGGGCGAGCAGTACTTC.

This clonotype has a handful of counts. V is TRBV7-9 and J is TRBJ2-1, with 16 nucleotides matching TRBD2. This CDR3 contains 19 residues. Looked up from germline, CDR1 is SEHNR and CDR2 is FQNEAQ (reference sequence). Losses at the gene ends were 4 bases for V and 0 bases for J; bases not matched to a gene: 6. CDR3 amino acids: CASSSAGLAGGFSYNEQFF. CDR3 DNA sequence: TGTGCCAGCAGCTCGGCGGGACTAGCGGGAGGGTTCTCCTACAATGAGCAGTTCTTC.

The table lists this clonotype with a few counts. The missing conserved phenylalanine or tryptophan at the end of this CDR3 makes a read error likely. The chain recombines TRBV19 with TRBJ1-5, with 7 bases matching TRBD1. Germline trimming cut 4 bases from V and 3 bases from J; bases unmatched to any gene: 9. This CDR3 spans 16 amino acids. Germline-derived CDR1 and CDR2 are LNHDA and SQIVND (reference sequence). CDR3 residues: CASSTSGTEYNQPQHL. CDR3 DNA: TGTGCCAGTAGTACCTCCGGGACAGAATACAATCAGCCCCAGCATCTT.

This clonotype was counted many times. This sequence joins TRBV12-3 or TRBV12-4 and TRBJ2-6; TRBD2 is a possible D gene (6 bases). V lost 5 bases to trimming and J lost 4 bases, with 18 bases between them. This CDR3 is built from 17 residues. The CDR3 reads CASSEPGLPPGANVLTF. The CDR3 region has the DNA TGTGCCAGCAGTGAACCGGGACTCCCACCCGGGGCCAACGTCCTGACTTTC.

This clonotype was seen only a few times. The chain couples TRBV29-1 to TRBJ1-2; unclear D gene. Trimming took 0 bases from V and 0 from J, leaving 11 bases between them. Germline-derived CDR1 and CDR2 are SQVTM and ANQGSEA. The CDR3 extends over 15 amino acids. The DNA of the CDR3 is TGCAGCGTTGAAGATCATTTGGAAGCTAACTATGGCTACACCTTC. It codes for CSVEDHLEANYGYTF.

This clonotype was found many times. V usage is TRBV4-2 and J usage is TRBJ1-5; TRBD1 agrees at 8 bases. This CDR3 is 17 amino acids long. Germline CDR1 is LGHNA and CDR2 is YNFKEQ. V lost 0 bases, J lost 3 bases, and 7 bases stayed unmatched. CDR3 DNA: TGTGCCAGCAGCCAAGATCTCCAGGGGGCTTCCAATCAGCCCCAGCATTTT. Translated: CASSQDLQGASNQPQHF.

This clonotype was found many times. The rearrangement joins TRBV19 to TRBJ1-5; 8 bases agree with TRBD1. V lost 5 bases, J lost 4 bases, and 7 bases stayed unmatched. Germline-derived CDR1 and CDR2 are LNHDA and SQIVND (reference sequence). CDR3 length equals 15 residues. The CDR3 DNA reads TGTGCCAGTAGTCTTGTGGACAGGGAAAATCAGCCCCAGCATTTT. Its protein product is CASSLVDRENQPQHF.

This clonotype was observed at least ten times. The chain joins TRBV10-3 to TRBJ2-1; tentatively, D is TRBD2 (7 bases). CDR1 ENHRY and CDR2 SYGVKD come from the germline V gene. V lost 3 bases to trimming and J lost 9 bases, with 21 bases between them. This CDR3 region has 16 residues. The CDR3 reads CAISDEGGARGSEQFF. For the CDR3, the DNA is TGTGCCATCAGTGATGAAGGGGGGGCAAGGGGGAGTGAGCAGTTCTTC.

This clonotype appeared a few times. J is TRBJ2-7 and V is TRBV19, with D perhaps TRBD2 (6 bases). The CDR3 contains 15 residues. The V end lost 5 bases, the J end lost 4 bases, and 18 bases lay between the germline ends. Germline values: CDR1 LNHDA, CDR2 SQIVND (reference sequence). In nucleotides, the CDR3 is TGTGCCAGTAGTCACCGCGGGGCCCAAGAGTACGAGCAGTACTTC. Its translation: CASSHRGAQEYEQYF.

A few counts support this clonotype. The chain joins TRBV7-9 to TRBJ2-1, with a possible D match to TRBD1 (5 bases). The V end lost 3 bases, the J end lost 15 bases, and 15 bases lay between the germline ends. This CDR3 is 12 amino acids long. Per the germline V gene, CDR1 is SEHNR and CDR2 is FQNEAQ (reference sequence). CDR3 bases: TGTGCCAGCAGCTTCTGGACAAATTCGGGGTTCTTC. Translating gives CASSFWTNSGFF.

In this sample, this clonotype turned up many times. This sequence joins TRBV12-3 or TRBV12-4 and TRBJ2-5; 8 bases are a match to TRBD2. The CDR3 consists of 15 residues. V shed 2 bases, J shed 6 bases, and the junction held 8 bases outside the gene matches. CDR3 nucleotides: TGTGCCAGCAGTTTATTCGGGGGGGCAGTAAAGACCCAGTACTTC. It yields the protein CASSLFGGAVKTQYF.

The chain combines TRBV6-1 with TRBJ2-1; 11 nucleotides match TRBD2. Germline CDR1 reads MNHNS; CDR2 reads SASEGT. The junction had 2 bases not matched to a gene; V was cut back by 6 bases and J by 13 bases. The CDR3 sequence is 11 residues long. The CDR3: CASRTSGIQFF. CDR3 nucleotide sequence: TGTGCCAGCAGGACTAGCGGGATACAGTTCTTC.

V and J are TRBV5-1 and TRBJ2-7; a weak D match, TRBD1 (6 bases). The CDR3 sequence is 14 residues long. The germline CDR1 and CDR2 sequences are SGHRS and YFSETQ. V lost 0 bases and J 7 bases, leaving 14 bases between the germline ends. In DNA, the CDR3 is TGCGCCAGCAGCTTGGATCAGACCCAGGGGGAGCAGTACTTC. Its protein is CASSLDQTQGEQYF.

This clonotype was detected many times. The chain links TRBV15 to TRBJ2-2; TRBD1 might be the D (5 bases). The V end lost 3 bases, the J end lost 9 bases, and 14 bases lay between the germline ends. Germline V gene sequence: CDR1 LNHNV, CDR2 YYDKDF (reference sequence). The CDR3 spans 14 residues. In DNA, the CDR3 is TGTGCCACCAGCAGGAGACAGTCTCCTCGGGAGCTGTTTTTT. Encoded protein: CATSRRQSPRELFF.

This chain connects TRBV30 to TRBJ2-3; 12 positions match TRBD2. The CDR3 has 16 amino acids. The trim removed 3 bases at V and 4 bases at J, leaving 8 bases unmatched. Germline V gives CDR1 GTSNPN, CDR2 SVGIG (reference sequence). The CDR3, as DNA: TGTGCCTGGAGCCCTCTAGGACTAGCGGGATCAGATACGCAGTATTTT. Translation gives CAWSPLGLAGSDTQYF.

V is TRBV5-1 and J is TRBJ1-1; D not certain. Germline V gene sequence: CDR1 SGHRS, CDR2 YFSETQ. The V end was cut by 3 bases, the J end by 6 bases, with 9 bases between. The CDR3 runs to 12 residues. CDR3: CASSYGKSEAFF. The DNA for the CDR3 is TGCGCCAGCAGCTACGGGAAGTCTGAAGCTTTCTTT.

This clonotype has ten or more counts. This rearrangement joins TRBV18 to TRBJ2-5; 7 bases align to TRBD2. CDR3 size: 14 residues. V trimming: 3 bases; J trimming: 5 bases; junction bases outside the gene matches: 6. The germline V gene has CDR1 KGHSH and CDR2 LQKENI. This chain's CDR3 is CASSPGLLEETQYF. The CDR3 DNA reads TGTGCCAGCTCACCGGGACTATTGGAGGAGACCCAGTACTTC.

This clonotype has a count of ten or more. The CDR3 spells CASSFRAGLSYEQYF. As DNA, the CDR3 is TGTGCCAGCAGTTTCCGGGCAGGGTTGTCCTACGAGCAGTACTTC. This chain joins TRBV12-3 or TRBV12-4 and TRBJ2-7, with D maybe TRBD1 (5 bases). CDR3 length: 15 amino acids. The V and J ends lost 3 bases and 1 base respectively, with 13 bases between them.

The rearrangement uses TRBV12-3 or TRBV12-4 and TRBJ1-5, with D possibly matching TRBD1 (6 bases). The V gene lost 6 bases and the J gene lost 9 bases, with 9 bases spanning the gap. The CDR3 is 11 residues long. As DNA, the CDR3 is TGTGCCAGCAGACTCAGGGGGCCCCAGCATTTT. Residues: CASRLRGPQHF.

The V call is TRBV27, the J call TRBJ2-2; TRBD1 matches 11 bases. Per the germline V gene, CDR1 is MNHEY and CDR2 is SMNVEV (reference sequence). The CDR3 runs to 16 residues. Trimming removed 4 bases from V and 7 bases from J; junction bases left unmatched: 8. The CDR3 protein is CASSSRGQGEVGELFF. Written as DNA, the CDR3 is TGTGCCAGCAGTTCCCGGGGACAGGGGGAGGTCGGGGAGCTGTTTTTT.

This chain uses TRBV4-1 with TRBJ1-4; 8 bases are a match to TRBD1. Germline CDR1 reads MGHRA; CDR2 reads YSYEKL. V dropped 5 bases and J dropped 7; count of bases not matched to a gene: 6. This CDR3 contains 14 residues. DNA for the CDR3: TGCGCCAGCAGCTACGACAGGGGCCCTGAAAAACTGTTTTTT. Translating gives CASSYDRGPEKLFF.

The CDR3 reads CASMGVGPSTGELFF. For the CDR3, the DNA is TGTGCCAGCATGGGGGTAGGCCCCAGTACCGGGGAGCTGTTTTTT. This chain links TRBV2 with TRBJ2-2, with D possibly called TRBD1 or TRBD2 (5 bases each). The CDR3 has 15 amino acids. The V end was cut by 7 bases, the J end by 5 bases, with 17 bases between. Germline V gene sequence: CDR1 SNHLY, CDR2 FYNNEI.